This TCR beta chain comes out of a study of identical twins. TCRdb recomputed calls from the 5' RACE reads with MiXCR, one row per CDR3 protein. The sample lists more than 650,000 distinct CDR3 sequences, less than 7% occurring once. Study-wide findings and caveats: Models predicted less out-of-frame TCR alpha sharing in monozygotic twins than was found. With abundant cord blood beta clonotypes, insertions were fewer; memory repertoires showed no such pattern.

With respect to this clonotype: Its antigen is not known.

After removal of 1 base from V and 2 bases from J, the junction contained 2 bases not matched to a gene. Per the germline V gene, CDR1 is ENHRY and CDR2 is SYGVKD. This CDR3 is built from 14 residues. The V and J genes are TRBV10-3 and TRBJ2-7; 7 bases fit TRBD1. The sequence was obtained from a man aged 18 to 30 in good health. Sequencing was performed on naive T cells sorted from blood. CDR3 nucleotides: TGTGCCATCAGTGAGTGGGACAGCACCTACGAGCAGTACTTC. Translation: CAISEWDSTYEQYF.